Reported below is one T cell receptor (beta chain). The junction differs from germline at one of its ends, possibly a read error. Generated by immunoSEQ multiplex PCR, the TCRdb table keeps only in-frame clones and is missing some. This sample has 69,000 or so clones; around 80% occur once, and the top ten carry 4.7%. The CDR3 consists of 17 residues. Germline CDR1 reads SGHTA; CDR2 reads FQGTGA. This entry comes from a study of early stage breast cancer tumors. The sample was blood. The source of this sequence is a person in their 40s with breast cancer. J is TRBJ2-1 and V is TRBV7-3; 9 nucleotides line up with TRBD1. The chain's CDR3 is CASSLTHRGLGLDEQFF. The CDR3 nucleotides read TGTGCCAGCAGCCTAACTCACAGGGGGCTGGGCCTCGATGAGCAGTTCTTC.